This T cell receptor beta chain was identified in a study of identical twins. After removal of 4 bases from V and 4 bases from J, the junction contained 9 bases not matched to a gene. The germline gives CDR1 SGHRS, CDR2 YFSETQ. The CDR3 has 15 residues. TCRdb fed the 5' RACE reads into MiXCR, producing one record per CDR3 protein. Of about 890,000 distinct CDR3 sequences in the sample, 9% to 15% were seen once. The same specimen was also included in a second study, on yellow fever vaccine responses in identical twins.

This clonotype was sampled from a young woman in good health. The V call is TRBV5-1, the J call TRBJ2-3; TRBD2 aligns across 7 bases. The specimen sequenced was PBMCs. The CDR3, as DNA: TGCGCCAGCAGCAAGGGGCGACGGGGGGCAGATACGCAGTATTTT. Its protein is CASSKGRRGADTQYF.